This T cell receptor beta chain was recorded in a study of Graves' ophthalmopathy and Graves' hyperthyroidism. Between the trimmed V and J ends, which lost 7 bases and 1 base, there was a span of 10 bases. The CDR3 extends over 13 amino acids. Study conclusions and caveats: Blood also held most thyroid clonotypes expanded above 0.001 frequency.

The study amplified TCR beta CDR3 regions using RNA transcripts. In the first round, RT-PCR was carried out with HTBI primers, and a multiplex PCR formed the second round. TCRdb re-called the multiplex PCR reads with MiXCR, one entry per CDR3 protein. Seen here are approximately 380,000 distinct CDR3 sequences, around 20% observed once, and the top ten hold 2.5% to 3%. Enrolled hyperthyroidism patients had a new diagnosis, a duration under 2 months, and an age of 18 to 65. None of the included patients had other autoimmune diseases, uncontrolled infections, pregnancy or lactation, as these led to exclusion. Comment on this clonotype: The antigen remains unidentified.

The chain employs TRBV12-3 or TRBV12-4 and TRBJ1-2; no clear D. The sample taken for sequencing was peripheral blood. This clonotype originated in a woman under 30 with stable Graves' hyperthyroidism. Here the CDR3 reads CASKGGSNYGYTF. The CDR3 bases are TGTGCCAGCAAGGGTGGCAGTAACTATGGCTACACCTTC.